The sequence of this T cell receptor (beta chain) was determined in a study of technical replicates of blood from several donors. CDR1 and CDR2 (germline): MGHRA, YSYEKL. Trimming took 4 bases from V and 5 from J; bases not matched to a gene: 16. This CDR3 contains 18 residues. The repertoire was sequenced with immunoSEQ multiplex PCR; TCRdb's copy has only in-frame clones and lacks some. Of roughly 9,900 clones in the sample, approximately 94% were seen once. The chain recombines TRBV4-1 with TRBJ2-3, with TRBD2 identical over 9 bases. Input material: PBMCs. This receptor was obtained from a human donor in good health. The CDR3 sequence: CASSPQGSSGAPGDTQYF. The CDR3 bases are TGCGCCAGCAGCCCCCAGGGGTCTAGCGGGGCCCCAGGAGATACGCAGTATTTT.